A single sample is the source of the 26 T cell receptor beta chains below, sequenced in a study of shared clonotypes between healthy human individuals. Naive CD8 cells were CD45RO-negative, positively selected for CCR7, excluding terminally differentiated effector memory CD45RA+ cells. The protocol was immunoSEQ multiplex PCR, while the TCRdb copy is restricted to in-frame clones and leaves out a portion. The sample includes about 2 million clones, approximately 95% of them seen just once. Sequenced sample: naive CD8+ T cells sorted from blood. The receptor set was obtained from a man younger than 30 in good health.

In DNA, the CDR3 is TGTGCCAGCAGCGTCGTGGGTTCCCTAGCCTACGAGCAGTACTTC. Translating it yields CASSVVGSLAYEQYF. V and J are TRBV11-2 and TRBJ2-7; D is ambiguous. V lost 5 bases, J lost 2 bases, and 16 bases lay in between. The CDR3 spans 15 residues. CDR1 is SGHAT and CDR2 is FQNNGV in the germline V gene.

V gene TRBV5-5 combines with J gene TRBJ2-1; 8 bases align to TRBD1. Germline V gene sequence: CDR1 SGHKS, CDR2 YYEKEE (reference sequence). V gave up 3 bases and J gave up 4 bases; unmatched junction bases: 9. The length of the CDR3 is 16 residues. As DNA, the CDR3 is TGTGCCAGCAGCTGGGACAGGCAAAAGCATTACAATGAGCAGTTCTTC. Its translation is CASSWDRQKHYNEQFF.

The genes are TRBV13 and TRBJ2-1; D remains unclear. V gave up 4 bases and J gave up 2 bases, with 15 bases separating them. The CDR3 extends over 16 amino acids. Germline loops: CDR1 PRHDT, CDR2 FYEKMQ (reference sequence). The CDR3 spells CASSSTTQPPYNEQFF. The CDR3 DNA reads TGTGCCAGCAGCTCAACGACACAACCACCCTACAATGAGCAGTTCTTC.

This chain connects TRBV6-5 to TRBJ1-2; 7 bases line up with TRBD1. Looked up from germline, CDR1 is MNHEY and CDR2 is SVGAGI. The CDR3 has 15 residues. Trimming removed 6 bases from V and 2 bases from J; junction bases left unmatched: 9. This CDR3 reads CASRQQGDGNYGYTF. Written as DNA, the CDR3 is TGTGCCAGCAGACAGCAGGGGGATGGAAACTATGGCTACACCTTC.

Points on this clone: The junction and the germline gene differ at one end; a read error may be behind it. This chain connects TRBV7-7 to TRBJ2-3; TRBD2 aligns across 9 bases. The germline CDR1 and CDR2 sequences are SSHAT and FNYEAQ (reference sequence). The CDR3 loop spans 16 amino acids. Here the CDR3 DNA reads TGTGCTAGCAGCTTAGGTGCGGGGGGGCCCGCAGATACGCAGTATTTT. Encoded protein: CASSLGAGGPADTQYF.

The genes are TRBV5-1 and TRBJ2-7, with D perhaps TRBD1 or TRBD2 (6 bases each). The CDR3 spans 13 residues. V lost 5 bases, J lost 1 base, and 10 bases lay in between. The germline V gene encodes CDR1 SGHRS and CDR2 YFSETQ. CDR3 residues: CASREGHSYEQYF. The CDR3 DNA sequence: TGCGCCAGCAGGGAGGGACATTCCTACGAGCAGTACTTC.

The chain combines TRBV29-1 with TRBJ2-7; D may match TRBD1 or TRBD2 (5 bases each). V gave up 5 bases and J gave up 0 bases, with 11 bases separating them. The germline V gene encodes CDR1 SQVTM and CDR2 ANQGSEA. The CDR3 covers 13 residues. The CDR3 DNA reads as TGCAGCGTTACGGGGACGGGCTCCTACGAGCAGTACTTC. It specifies CSVTGTGSYEQYF.

This rearrangement joins TRBV2 to TRBJ2-7; D might be TRBD1 (6 bases). The V end was cut by 8 bases, the J end by 1 base, with 12 bases between. CDR1 and CDR2 from the germline V gene are SNHLY and FYNNEI. The CDR3 loop spans 13 amino acids. CDR3 bases: TGTGCCAGCCTCCCTACAGGGTCCTACGAGCAGTACTTC. Translation gives CASLPTGSYEQYF.

The chain recombines TRBV11-2 with TRBJ1-6; 8 positions match TRBD1. CDR1 is SGHAT, CDR2 FQNNGV, per germline. Trimming at V came to 4 bases and at J to 7 bases, leaving 15 bases not matched to a gene. CDR3 length equals 18 residues. CDR3 amino acids: CASSSSHLQGAMNSPLHF. Written as DNA, the CDR3 is TGTGCCAGCAGCTCCAGCCACCTCCAGGGGGCTATGAATTCACCCCTCCACTTT.

The CDR3 reads CASSHGAEGPKETQYF. The CDR3 bases are TGTGCCAGCAGCCACGGGGCTGAGGGGCCCAAAGAGACCCAGTACTTC. The chain has TRBV7-9 and TRBJ2-5; TRBD1 or TRBD2 may be the D gene (5 bases each). This CDR3 region has 16 residues. Per the germline V gene, CDR1 is SEHNR and CDR2 is FQNEAQ (reference sequence). V was shortened by 5 bases and J by 3 bases, with 19 bases between the two germline ends.

The chain combines TRBV4-3 with TRBJ2-1; D ambiguous. This CDR3 is 18 amino acids long. Germline values: CDR1 LGHNA, CDR2 YSLEER. V lost 0 bases and J 4 bases, leaving 19 bases between the germline ends. The CDR3 DNA sequence: TGCGCCAGCAGCCAAGATGAAACAGCTTTTGTGGCGTACAATGAGCAGTTCTTC. It encodes CASSQDETAFVAYNEQFF.

This clone was observed a single time. This sequence joins TRBV5-6 and TRBJ2-7; 10 nucleotides match TRBD2. This CDR3 region has 17 residues. J gave up 0 bases and V 4 bases, and 10 bases lay outside the gene matches. CDR1 and CDR2 from the germline V gene are SGHDT and YYEEEE. CDR3 DNA sequence: TGTGCCAGCAGCGCCGGGACTAGCGCCCGAAGCTCCTACGAGCAGTACTTC. This codes for CASSAGTSARSSYEQYF.

The rearrangement links TRBV4-1 to TRBJ2-5; D remains ambiguous. Germline V gene lookup returns CDR1 MGHRA and CDR2 YSYEKL. V was pared by 0 bases and J by 3 bases, with 8 bases between. CDR3 length: 14 residues. The CDR3 spells CASSQEDKEETQYF. CDR3 coding DNA: TGCGCCAGCAGCCAAGAGGATAAGGAAGAGACCCAGTACTTC.

The J gene is TRBJ2-2, the V gene TRBV5-1; maybe TRBD1 (5 bases). CDR3 size: 15 residues. Trimming pared 0 bases from V and 1 base from J, leaving 7 bases between. CDR1 and CDR2 (germline): SGHRS, YFSETQ. The CDR3 spells CASSLARENTGELFF. The CDR3 nucleotides read TGCGCCAGCAGCTTGGCCAGGGAGAACACCGGGGAGCTGTTTTTT.

The table lists this clone with a few counts. Other nucleotide sequences from this sample produce the same CDR3. This sequence joins TRBV6-5 and TRBJ2-2; D is undetermined. The germline V gene has CDR1 MNHEY and CDR2 SVGAGI. V lost 0 bases to trimming and J lost 2 bases, with 1 base between them. The CDR3 runs to 13 residues. The CDR3 DNA reads as TGTGCCAGCAGTTACTCTAACACCGGGGAGCTGTTTTTT. This translates into CASSYSNTGELFF.

The chain uses TRBV9 and TRBJ2-7; the match to TRBD1 covers 7 bases. The CDR3 totals 14 residues. Per germline, CDR1 SGDLS and CDR2 YYNGEE. After removal of 4 bases from V and 3 bases from J, the junction contained 7 bases not matched to a gene. This CDR3 reads CASSPGTEIYEQYF. The CDR3 nucleotides are TGTGCCAGCAGCCCTGGGACAGAAATCTACGAGCAGTACTTC.

V gene TRBV7-9 combines with J gene TRBJ2-7; a possible D gene is TRBD2 (6 bases). Germline CDR1 and CDR2: SEHNR and FQNEAQ (reference sequence). Trimming removed 5 bases at V and 4 bases at J, with 18 bases between. CDR3 length: 15 amino acids. The CDR3 nucleotides read TGTGCCAGCAGCCCTCCGTTGCGGGAAGATTACGAGCAGTACTTC. It codes for CASSPPLREDYEQYF. Based on the CDR3 plus reference TRBV7-9 and TRBJ2-7, the full variable domain is DTGVSQNPRHKITKRGQNVTFRCDPISEHNRLYWYRQTLGQGPEFLTYFQNEAQLEKSRLLSDRFSAERPKGSFSTLEIQRTEQGDSAMYLCASSPPLREDYEQYFGPGTRLTVT.

The chain has TRBV9 and TRBJ1-2, with TRBD1 matching 7 bases. In germline, CDR1 is SGDLS, CDR2 YYNGEE. CDR3 length: 15 amino acids. V trimming: 0 bases; J trimming: 3 bases; junction bases outside the gene matches: 5. The chain's CDR3 is CASSVGQGVDYGYTF. The DNA for the CDR3 is TGTGCCAGCAGCGTAGGTCAGGGGGTGGACTATGGCTACACCTTC.

The chain has TRBV5-8 and TRBJ1-1; D might be TRBD1 (5 bases). The CDR3 covers 14 residues. Trimming took 7 bases from V and 4 from J, leaving 17 bases between them. In germline, CDR1 is SGHTS, CDR2 YDEGEE. CDR3 amino acids: CASRPRGVGTEAFF. In DNA form, the CDR3 reads TGTGCCAGCCGCCCCCGGGGGGTGGGCACTGAAGCTTTCTTT.

This clone was observed once. The gene calls are TRBV10-3 and TRBJ1-1; D is ambiguous. The germline V gene encodes CDR1 ENHRY and CDR2 SYGVKD. V was pared by 8 bases and J by 1 base, with 11 bases between. The CDR3 length is 13 residues. The CDR3 sequence is CAIWEGGNTEAFF. CDR3 DNA sequence: TGTGCCATCTGGGAGGGAGGGAACACTGAAGCTTTCTTT.

This sequence joins TRBV2 and TRBJ1-2, with D hard to call. The CDR3 is 14 residues long. Trimming pared 4 bases from V and 4 bases from J, leaving 13 bases between. Germline-derived CDR1 and CDR2 are SNHLY and FYNNEI. CDR3 in DNA: TGTGCCAGCAGTGGATGGGGTCTGGGCTATGGCTACACCTTC. Translated: CASSGWGLGYGYTF. Full variable domain (rest looked up from reference TRBV2 and TRBJ1-2): EPEVTQTPSHQVTQMGQEVILRCVPISNHLYFYWYRQILGQKVEFLVSFYNNEISEKSEIFDDQFSVERPDGSNFTLKIRSTKLEDSAMYFCASSGWGLGYGYTFGSGTRLTVV.

Here the CDR3 DNA reads TGTGCCAGCAGCCCCTGGGACAGGGGAAACACCATATATTTT. Its translation: CASSPWDRGNTIYF. This chain uses TRBV7-9 with TRBJ1-3, with 8 positions matching TRBD1. CDR3 length equals 14 residues. Germline CDR1 SEHNR, CDR2 FQNEAQ (reference sequence). Trimming took 5 bases from V and 4 from J; bases not matched to a gene: 4.

CDR3 coding DNA: TGTGCCAGCAGTAACTTGGGACAGGGAGACGAGCAGTACTTC. Encoded protein: CASSNLGQGDEQYF. The chain carries TRBV7-9 and TRBJ2-7; TRBD1 agrees at 9 bases. Germline V gives CDR1 SEHNR, CDR2 FQNEAQ (reference sequence). CDR3 length: 14 amino acids. V trimming: 6 bases; J trimming: 5 bases; junction bases outside the gene matches: 8.

The chain employs TRBV10-1 and TRBJ2-7; D possibly uses TRBD1 or TRBD2 (5 bases each). Trimming shortened V by 2 bases and J by 5 bases, and 13 bases separated the two germline ends. The CDR3 is 14 amino acids. Germline loops: CDR1 WNHNN, CDR2 SYGVQD (reference sequence). The CDR3 DNA reads as TGCGCCAGCAGTGAGCGGGACGATGCGAACGAGCAGTACTTC. Encoded protein: CASSERDDANEQYF.

The chain uses TRBV2 and TRBJ2-2, with D perhaps matching TRBD1 (5 bases). The germline V gene encodes CDR1 SNHLY and CDR2 FYNNEI. The V and J ends lost 4 bases and 11 bases respectively, with 11 bases between them. The CDR3 contains 12 residues. The CDR3 reads CASSGRQGELFF. The CDR3, as DNA: TGTGCCAGCAGTGGGCGCCAGGGTGAGCTGTTTTTT.

V and J are TRBV7-2 and TRBJ2-1, with D uncertain. CDR1 and CDR2 (germline): SGHTA, FQGNSA. CDR3 size: 17 residues. Between the trimmed V and J ends, which lost 1 base and 4 bases, there was a span of 17 bases. The chain's CDR3 is CASSLDPAGEMYNEQFF. The DNA of the CDR3 is TGTGCCAGCAGCTTAGACCCGGCTGGAGAGATGTACAATGAGCAGTTCTTC.